These 28 T cell receptor beta chains share one sample of origin, sequenced in a study of shared clonotypes between healthy human individuals (dated by TCRdb to the early 2020s). Library preparation was by the immunoSEQ multiplex PCR assay. Sourced from immuneACCESS, this table was stored by TCRdb with only in-frame sequences that have V and J called. A share of the clones is absent; for the studies checked, an unresolved V gene accounts for under half, and the remainder has no known explanation. This sample gives a few million clones in total; roughly 93% of them show up just once. The top ten constitute around 1.7% of the sample. CD8 naive samples were obtained by positive selection for CCR7 among CD45RO-negative cells, yielding a CD45RA+CCR7+ population from which TemRA cells were excluded. Sequenced: naive CD8+ T cells from PBMCs. The cell subset or site label, as the study defines it: CD45RA+CCR7+. These receptor sequences come from a man between 18 and 29 years old in good health. Some clones in this sample may be carry-over from other donors' samples.

In DNA, the CDR3 is TGCGCCAGCAGCCAAGCTGGCCCGGCGGGTGAAAAACTGTTTTTT. This sequence encodes CASSQAGPAGEKLFF. The chain is built from TRBV4-3 and TRBJ1-4, with D unresolved. This CDR3 is built from 15 residues. The V and J ends lost 1 base and 7 bases respectively, with 13 bases between them. Germline V lookup: CDR1 LGHNA, CDR2 YSLEER.

This chain joins TRBV5-5 and TRBJ1-5, with D unclear. Germline V lookup: CDR1 SGHKS, CDR2 YYEKEE (reference sequence). V lost 0 bases, J lost 4 bases, and 8 bases lay in between. This CDR3 contains 14 residues. For the CDR3, the DNA is TGTGCCAGCAGCTTGGGTGTGGTTAATCAGCCCCAGCATTTT. Translated: CASSLGVVNQPQHF.

The rearrangement uses TRBV28 and TRBJ2-7, with D perhaps given as TRBD1 or TRBD2 (5 bases each). The V gene lost 3 bases and the J gene lost 7 bases, with 16 bases spanning the gap. Germline loops: CDR1 MDHEN, CDR2 SYDVKM. The CDR3 runs 14 residues. The CDR3 DNA reads as TGTGCCAGCAGTTTTCCAGGGTCCGAGGGGGAGCAGTACTTC. Translation: CASSFPGSEGEQYF.

The V and J genes are TRBV27 and TRBJ2-7; 8 nucleotides match TRBD1. V shed 0 bases and J 2 bases; nucleotides not matched to a gene: 6. The germline gives CDR1 MNHEY, CDR2 SMNVEV (reference sequence). The CDR3 is 16 residues long. The CDR3 nucleotides read TGTGCCAGCAGTTTATCACCCGGCAGGGGGCCCTACGAGCAGTACTTC. Translating gives CASSLSPGRGPYEQYF.

The chain has TRBV19 and TRBJ2-1, with 10 bases matching TRBD2. CDR3 length equals 15 residues. Germline assignment: CDR1 LNHDA and CDR2 SQIVND (reference sequence). J gave up 6 bases and V 4 bases, and 6 bases lay outside the gene matches. The CDR3 sequence is CASSTGLAEINEQFF. The CDR3 nucleotides read TGTGCCAGTAGTACCGGACTAGCGGAGATCAATGAGCAGTTCTTC.

The chain carries TRBV27 and TRBJ1-5; 7 bases are a match to TRBD1. This CDR3 comprises 15 residues. V trimming: 6 bases; J trimming: 7 bases; junction bases outside the gene matches: 12. The germline V gene has CDR1 MNHEY and CDR2 SMNVEV (reference sequence). The DNA for the CDR3 is TGTGCCAGCAGCCCGGGACAGAGGATTATGCAGCCCCAGCATTTT. Translation: CASSPGQRIMQPQHF.

This chain links TRBV27 with TRBJ2-1; 11 bases align to TRBD2. CDR1 is MNHEY, CDR2 SMNVEV, per germline (reference sequence). V gave up 0 bases and J gave up 6 bases; unmatched junction bases: 4. There are 16 residues in the CDR3. CDR3: CASSLSASGRSNEQFF. The CDR3, as DNA: TGTGCCAGCAGTTTATCGGCTAGCGGGAGGTCCAATGAGCAGTTCTTC.

The rearrangement uses TRBV28 and TRBJ1-2; 7 nucleotides align to TRBD1. Trimming took 5 bases from V and 6 from J; bases not matched to a gene: 9. CDR1 MDHEN and CDR2 SYDVKM come from the germline V gene. This CDR3 has 14 residues. In DNA, the CDR3 is TGTGCCAGCAGTGGCCAGACAGGGCTTGATGGCTACACCTTC. It yields the protein CASSGQTGLDGYTF.

This sequence joins TRBV27 and TRBJ1-2, with TRBD1 matching over 8 bases. The J segment lost 1 base and the V segment lost 5 bases, leaving 6 bases of the junction unmatched. The CDR3 sequence is 15 residues long. Per the germline V gene, CDR1 is MNHEY and CDR2 is SMNVEV (reference sequence). As DNA, the CDR3 is TGTGCCAGCAGTGGGGGGACAGGCCTTAACTATGGCTACACCTTC. Amino acid sequence: CASSGGTGLNYGYTF.

This rearrangement joins TRBV7-7 to TRBJ2-3; maybe TRBD1 (5 bases). The CDR3 is made up of 15 amino acids. The germline V and J ends were trimmed by 8 bases and 0 bases, with 15 bases remaining between them. The germline V gene has CDR1 SSHAT and CDR2 FNYEAQ (reference sequence). Here the CDR3 DNA reads TGTGCCAGCTCGGAAGGGGTAACTAGCACAGATACGCAGTATTTT. This sequence encodes CASSEGVTSTDTQYF.

The rearrangement joins TRBV6-1 to TRBJ2-7, with 10 bases matching TRBD1. This CDR3 comprises 13 residues. Looked up from germline, CDR1 is MNHNS and CDR2 is SASEGT. Germline trimming cut 6 bases from V and 4 bases from J; bases unmatched to any gene: 3. CDR3 loop: CASRGQGRYEQYF. CDR3 coding DNA: TGTGCCAGCAGGGGACAGGGGCGGTACGAGCAGTACTTC.

The chain joins TRBV6-1 to TRBJ2-2, with D maybe TRBD1 (5 bases). The V and J ends lost 4 bases and 3 bases respectively, with 12 bases between them. The germline CDR1 and CDR2 sequences are MNHNS and SASEGT. The CDR3 contains 15 residues. CDR3 DNA sequence: TGTGCCAGCAGTGTTAGGGCAGGGTACACCGGGGAGCTGTTTTTT. This gives the protein CASSVRAGYTGELFF.

This clone was recorded a few times. The chain combines TRBV14 with TRBJ2-7; maybe TRBD2 (6 bases). Trimming took 4 bases from V and 3 from J, leaving 16 bases between them. The germline V gene has CDR1 SGHDN and CDR2 FVKESK. The CDR3 runs to 15 residues. The CDR3 DNA sequence: TGTGCCAGCAGCCTAACGCTTGGGGGAGGCTACGAGCAGTACTTC. As protein: CASSLTLGGGYEQYF. Complete variable domain (other parts from reference TRBV14 and TRBJ2-7): EAGVTQFPSHSVIEKGQTVTLRCDPISGHDNLYWYRRVMGKEIKFLLHFVKESKQDESGMPNNRFLAERTGGTYSTLKVQPAELEDSGVYFCASSLTLGGGYEQYFGPGTRLTVT.

This rearrangement joins TRBV13 to TRBJ1-1, with a weak D call TRBD1 (6 bases). The CDR3 loop spans 17 amino acids. Trimming took off 0 bases at V and 0 bases at J, with 14 bases between the two ends. Germline loops: CDR1 PRHDT, CDR2 FYEKMQ (reference sequence). The CDR3 region is CASSLGWVGDMNTEAFF. In DNA, the CDR3 is TGTGCCAGCAGCTTAGGGTGGGTGGGGGACATGAACACTGAAGCTTTCTTT.

The chain couples TRBV28 to TRBJ2-5, with D possibly matching TRBD2 (6 bases). Trimming cost V 4 bases and J 2 bases, with 20 bases left between them. The CDR3 runs to 17 residues. The germline gives CDR1 MDHEN, CDR2 SYDVKM. The CDR3 reads CASSSRGIWGQQETQYF. The CDR3 coding sequence is TGTGCCAGCAGTTCCCGGGGGATTTGGGGCCAACAAGAGACCCAGTACTTC.

This rearrangement joins TRBV19 to TRBJ1-4, with D perhaps matching TRBD1 (6 bases). The germline CDR1 and CDR2 sequences are LNHDA and SQIVND (reference sequence). V was shortened by 5 bases and J by 4 bases, with 17 bases between the two germline ends. The CDR3 extends over 16 amino acids. This CDR3 reads CASSPRRGAINEKLFF. CDR3 nucleotide sequence: TGTGCCAGTAGTCCACGCCGGGGGGCTATTAATGAAAAACTGTTTTTT.

This clone has just a few counts. The chain couples TRBV20-1 to TRBJ1-4, with D uncertain. The CDR3 is 9 amino acids. Germline V gene lookup returns CDR1 DFQATT and CDR2 SNEGSKA (reference sequence). Trimming left V 8 bases short and J 10 bases short, with 8 bases between. The CDR3 nucleotides read TGCAGTCCCGCGGGAAAACTGTTTTTT. Its protein product is CSPAGKLFF.

This clone appeared a single time. The J gene is TRBJ1-5, the V gene TRBV19; possibly TRBD1 for D (5 bases). V lost 0 bases to trimming and J lost 6 bases, with 30 bases between them. Germline V gene lookup returns CDR1 LNHDA and CDR2 SQIVND (reference sequence). The CDR3 has 21 residues. The CDR3 loop reads CASSIDLSTFLGEEGIQPQHF. In DNA, the CDR3 is TGTGCCAGTAGTATAGATCTAAGCACGTTTTTAGGGGAGGAGGGAATTCAGCCCCAGCATTTT.

V is TRBV29-1 and J is TRBJ2-7; 11 nucleotides agree with TRBD2. Germline values: CDR1 SQVTM, CDR2 ANQGSEA. There are 15 residues in the CDR3. V dropped 3 bases and J dropped 1; count of bases not matched to a gene: 5. In DNA, the CDR3 is TGCAGCGTTGAGCAACTAGCGGGAGATTCCTACGAGCAGTACTTC. This gives the protein CSVEQLAGDSYEQYF.

In this sample, this clone turned up once. The V call is TRBV5-4, the J call TRBJ2-1; the D gene is possibly TRBD2 (5 bases). This CDR3 comprises 12 residues. The germline V and J ends were trimmed by 4 bases and 7 bases, with 9 bases remaining between them. Germline CDR1 and CDR2: SGHNT and YYREEE (reference sequence). As DNA, the CDR3 is TGTGCCAGCAGCCAAGACTATAATGAGCAGTTCTTC. It translates to CASSQDYNEQFF.

This sequence joins TRBV28 and TRBJ2-1; 7 nucleotides match TRBD1. The V gene's germline CDR1 is MDHEN and CDR2 SYDVKM. This CDR3 is built from 14 residues. Unmatched junction bases numbered 4, after V lost 4 bases and J lost 4 bases. CDR3 coding DNA: TGTGCCAGCAGTTCAACGGACAGGTACAATGAGCAGTTCTTC. As protein: CASSSTDRYNEQFF.

The chain joins TRBV9 to TRBJ2-3, with 11 nucleotides matching TRBD2. With 5 bases clipped from V and 3 bases from J, the junction kept 8 bases outside the gene matches. CDR1 is SGDLS and CDR2 is YYNGEE in the germline V gene. This CDR3 is 16 amino acids long. The chain's CDR3 is CASSQIAGGPTDTQYF. CDR3 DNA: TGTGCCAGCAGTCAGATAGCGGGAGGGCCAACAGATACGCAGTATTTT.

The chain employs TRBV12-5 and TRBJ2-1, with D possibly matching TRBD2 (5 bases). The V and J ends lost 1 base and 10 bases respectively, with 14 bases between them. The CDR3 sequence is 14 residues long. Germline V gene lookup returns CDR1 LGHNT and CDR2 FRNRAP. Here the CDR3 reads CASGLALLPGEQFF. The CDR3 DNA sequence: TGTGCTAGTGGTTTGGCGCTACTACCGGGGGAGCAGTTCTTC.

The CDR3 is CSVDPLYNEQFF. CDR3 nucleotide sequence: TGCAGCGTTGATCCGCTCTACAATGAGCAGTTCTTC. The rearrangement uses TRBV29-1 and TRBJ2-1; no firm D call. The CDR3 is made up of 12 amino acids. The ends were cut back, 3 bases at V and 3 bases at J, with 6 bases in the middle. CDR1 and CDR2 from the germline V gene are SQVTM and ANQGSEA.

Regarding this clone: Other DNA sequences in the same sample also yield this CDR3. The chain carries TRBV29-1 and TRBJ2-7; D not resolved. This CDR3 has 11 amino acids. Trimming pared 6 bases from V and 0 bases from J, leaving 6 bases between. Germline loops: CDR1 SQVTM, CDR2 ANQGSEA. CDR3: CSVLDSYEQYF. The CDR3 coding sequence is TGCAGCGTCCTGGACTCCTACGAGCAGTACTTC.

This clone came up once. V usage is TRBV6-1 and J usage is TRBJ2-7; 8 bases map to TRBD2. The ends lost 1 base at V and 12 bases at J; junction bases unmatched: 11. This CDR3 has 14 amino acids. Germline V gives CDR1 MNHNS, CDR2 SASEGT. This CDR3 reads CASSEGRLSGARYF. The CDR3 bases are TGTGCCAGCAGTGAAGGACGGCTTAGCGGGGCGCGGTACTTC.

The count of this clone is one. This chain joins TRBV28 and TRBJ2-3; 8 bases map to TRBD2. Germline CDR1 is MDHEN and CDR2 is SYDVKM. This CDR3 contains 18 residues. Germline trimming cut 4 bases from V and 2 bases from J; bases unmatched to any gene: 14. The CDR3 loop is CASSSPAASGRPTDTQYF. The CDR3, as DNA: TGTGCCAGCAGTTCCCCCGCGGCCAGCGGGAGACCCACAGATACGCAGTATTTT.

The CDR3 reads CASSDPRRGGSTYEQYF. The CDR3, as DNA: TGTGCCAGCAGTGACCCCCGGAGGGGCGGGAGCACCTACGAGCAGTACTTC. This sequence joins TRBV25-1 and TRBJ2-5; 7 bases are shared with TRBD2. The DNA end is more similar to TRBJ2-7, so the J call may be wrong. The CDR3 consists of 17 residues. CDR1 is MGHDK and CDR2 is SYGVNS in the germline V gene.